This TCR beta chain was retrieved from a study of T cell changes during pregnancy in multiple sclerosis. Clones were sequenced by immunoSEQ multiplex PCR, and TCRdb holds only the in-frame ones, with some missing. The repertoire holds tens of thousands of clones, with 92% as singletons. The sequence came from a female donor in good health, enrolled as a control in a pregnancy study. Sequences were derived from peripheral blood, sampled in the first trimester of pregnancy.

The chain's CDR3 is CASSLDLAGEADTQYF. CDR3 sequence (DNA): TGTGCCAGCAGCTTGGACCTAGCGGGAGAGGCAGATACGCAGTATTTT. The chain carries TRBV5-4 and TRBJ2-3; 10 nucleotides line up with TRBD2. Looked up from germline, CDR1 is SGHNT and CDR2 is YYREEE (reference sequence). The length of the CDR3 is 16 residues. Unmatched junction bases numbered 5, after V lost 0 bases and J lost 4 bases.